The entry below gives a single T cell receptor (beta chain) sequence along with its context. Its specificity is not known. The entry originates in a study of T cell responses to AZD1222 COVID-19 vaccine. The CDR3 has 13 residues. Trimming stripped 6 bases from V and 6 bases from J, with 12 bases between. Germline assignment: CDR1 SGHTA and CDR2 FQGTGA. The study's findings and limits: Every sample of the repertoires postdated the peak T cell response. Clonal diversity may have been underestimated, and the donors were mostly white British, with more females than males.

Produced via immunoSEQ multiplex PCR; TCRdb's table is partial and in-frame only. The sample shows about 120,000 clones, more than 75% of them seen only once. The sample here was peripheral blood, taken on day 0 of AZD1222 vaccination. This sequence originates from an adult in good health. The V call is TRBV7-3, the J call TRBJ2-1; D may be TRBD2 (6 bases). CDR3: CASSSFGGNEQFF. The CDR3 DNA reads TGTGCCAGCAGTTCCTTCGGGGGCAATGAGCAGTTCTTC.